The present T cell receptor (beta chain) was sequenced within a study of blood T cell repertoires in COVID-19. Study as a whole: The analysed material was cDNA or gDNA that came from T cells, B-cell-depleted T cells, or PBMCs.

V gave up 1 base and J gave up 2 bases; unmatched junction bases: 10. Germline CDR1 SEHNR, CDR2 FQNEAQ (reference sequence). The CDR3 loop spans 17 amino acids. In the original workflow: Reference gene primers were amplified, and this amplification served to estimate nucleated cell counts. This table comes from immunoSEQ multiplex PCR, and its TCRdb copy is limited to in-frame clones, with some not included. D and trimming come from the DNA, and the V and J calls and clone size come from that table. The sample holds about 120,000 clones, more than 70% seen once. The chain has TRBV7-9 and TRBJ2-7, with 8 bases matching TRBD1. Sequences were obtained from peripheral blood. This TCR was sampled from a man aged 50-60 years with acute or convalescent COVID-19. CDR3 coding DNA: TGTGCCAGCAGCTTAGGGTACGTGGGCAGGGGGCCCTACGAGCAGTACTTC. Amino acids: CASSLGYVGRGPYEQYF.